The next 17 T cell receptor beta chains were all read from a single sample in a study of T cell responses to AZD1222 COVID-19 vaccine. Data came from immunoSEQ multiplex PCR; TCRdb stores just in-frame clones and leaves some out. The sample contains roughly 100,000 clones, more than 75% of which appear only once. The specimen comprised peripheral blood, sampled on day 0 of AZD1222 vaccination. These receptors all stem from an adult in good health.

This chain uses TRBV2 with TRBJ2-5, with 12 bases identical to TRBD2. From germline, CDR1 is SNHLY and CDR2 FYNNEI. Trimming at V came to 5 bases and at J to 7 bases, leaving 8 bases not matched to a gene. The CDR3 is 15 residues long. CDR3 amino acids: CASSLAGGPGGTQYF. The CDR3 bases are TGTGCCAGCAGTCTAGCGGGAGGGCCTGGGGGGACCCAGTACTTC.

CDR3 protein: CASSLDQGGPDTQYF. The CDR3 region has the DNA TGCGCCAGCAGCTTGGATCAGGGGGGGCCAGATACGCAGTATTTT. This sequence joins TRBV5-1 and TRBJ2-3; possibly TRBD1 or TRBD2 for D (7 bases each). The germline CDR1 and CDR2 sequences are SGHRS and YFSETQ. The V and J ends lost 0 bases and 4 bases respectively, with 12 bases between them. This CDR3 is built from 15 residues. Looking up the rest from reference TRBV5-1 and TRBJ2-3 gives the full variable domain: KAGVTQTPRYLIKTRGQQVTLSCSPISGHRSVSWYQQTPGQGLQFLFEYFSETQRNKGNFPGRFSGRQFSNSRSEMNVSTLELGDSALYLCASSLDQGGPDTQYFGPGTRLTVL.

The genes are TRBV10-3 and TRBJ2-3; a weak D match, TRBD2 (7 bases). Germline V gives CDR1 ENHRY, CDR2 SYGVKD. Trimming cost V 0 bases and J 3 bases, with 13 bases left between them. CDR3 length: 16 residues. The CDR3 bases are TGTGCCATCAGTGAGTCGCACGGGGGGCTGACAGATACGCAGTATTTT. Translated, it gives CAISESHGGLTDTQYF.

The chain has TRBV11-2 and TRBJ2-7; TRBD2 matches 12 bases. The V segment lost 6 bases and the J segment 3 bases; nucleotides outside the gene matches: 6. The CDR3 contains 15 residues. CDR1 is SGHAT, CDR2 FQNNGV, per germline. The CDR3 region has the DNA TGTGCCAGCAGTCCAGGGACTAGCGGGTTCTACGAGCAGTACTTC. Its protein product is CASSPGTSGFYEQYF.

The chain is built from TRBV5-1 and TRBJ2-2, with 7 bases aligning to TRBD2. J lost 6 bases, V lost 0 bases, and 5 bases had no gene match. The CDR3 extends over 15 amino acids. Germline V gene data show CDR1 as SGHRS and CDR2 as YFSETQ. The CDR3 DNA reads as TGCGCCAGCAGCTTGGGGGCGGGAGCATCCGGGGAGCTGTTTTTT. This sequence encodes CASSLGAGASGELFF. The whole variable domain, filled in from reference TRBV5-1 and TRBJ2-2, reads KAGVTQTPRYLIKTRGQQVTLSCSPISGHRSVSWYQQTPGQGLQFLFEYFSETQRNKGNFPGRFSGRQFSNSRSEMNVSTLELGDSALYLCASSLGAGASGELFFGEGSRLTVL.

V usage is TRBV30 and J usage is TRBJ1-5; TRBD1 matches at 7 bases. The CDR3 runs 13 residues. V lost 2 bases and J lost 5; bases outside the gene matches: 3. Germline CDR1 and CDR2: GTSNPN and SVGIG (reference sequence). CDR3 amino acids: CAWSSTGDQPQHF. CDR3 coding DNA: TGTGCCTGGAGTTCAACAGGGGATCAGCCCCAGCATTTT. Full variable domain (rest looked up from reference TRBV30 and TRBJ1-5): SQTIHQWPATLVQPVGSPLSLECTVEGTSNPNLYWYRQAAGRGLQLLFYSVGIGQISSEVPQNLSASRPQDRQFILSSKKLLLSDSGFYLCAWSSTGDQPQHFGDGTRLSIL.

CDR3: CASTITSGLYNEQFF. The DNA of the CDR3 is TGCGCCAGTACCATAACTAGCGGTTTATACAATGAGCAGTTCTTC. V and J are TRBV5-1 and TRBJ2-1, with 8 nucleotides matching TRBD2. Germline V lookup: CDR1 SGHRS, CDR2 YFSETQ. V lost 8 bases to trimming and J lost 4 bases; unmatched junction nucleotides: 11. There are 15 residues in the CDR3.

This sequence joins TRBV4-2 and TRBJ2-3, with no clear D. Trimming removed 2 bases at V and 5 bases at J, with 5 bases between. Germline V gene data show CDR1 as LGHNA and CDR2 as YNFKEQ. The CDR3 contains 12 residues. Written as DNA, the CDR3 is TGTGCCAGCAGCCAAACGCAAGATACGCAGTATTTT. Its protein product is CASSQTQDTQYF.

This rearrangement joins TRBV7-8 to TRBJ1-1; D possibly corresponds to TRBD1 (5 bases). This CDR3 contains 17 residues. Germline V CDR1 and CDR2: SGHVS, FQNEAQ. V lost 5 bases and J 1 base, leaving 20 bases between the germline ends. In DNA form, the CDR3 reads TGTGCCAGCAGCCCGTTAGCCGGGACGACAGCGAACACTGAAGCTTTCTTT. Residues: CASSPLAGTTANTEAFF.

The chain employs TRBV11-3 and TRBJ2-1; 8 nucleotides match TRBD1. The CDR3 runs to 15 residues. The V and J ends lost 0 bases and 6 bases, in that order; junction bases with no gene match: 4. Per the germline V gene, CDR1 is SGHNT and CDR2 is YENEEA. CDR3 DNA sequence: TGTGCCAGCAGCTTAGAACAGGGGGGTATCAATGAGCAGTTCTTC. It is translated as CASSLEQGGINEQFF.

The chain has TRBV27 and TRBJ2-7; 10 bases align to TRBD2. V gave up 3 bases and J gave up 3 bases; unmatched junction bases: 2. Germline V gene lookup returns CDR1 MNHEY and CDR2 SMNVEV (reference sequence). This CDR3 has 14 amino acids. The CDR3 loop reads CASSFLAGGYEQYF. The CDR3 region has the DNA TGTGCCAGCAGTTTTTTAGCGGGAGGCTACGAGCAGTACTTC.

The J gene is TRBJ1-5, the V gene TRBV27; the match to TRBD1 covers 7 bases. This CDR3 region has 13 residues. Unmatched junction bases numbered 6, after V lost 6 bases and J lost 7 bases. In germline, CDR1 is MNHEY, CDR2 SMNVEV (reference sequence). CDR3 in DNA: TGTGCCAGCAGGACAGGGAGGGGACAGCCCCAGCATTTT. Translated: CASRTGRGQPQHF.

This chain connects TRBV5-4 to TRBJ2-7; 12 nucleotides match TRBD1. The length of the CDR3 is 16 residues. Losses at the gene ends were 4 bases for V and 1 base for J; bases not matched to a gene: 6. Germline values: CDR1 SGHNT, CDR2 YYREEE (reference sequence). The DNA for the CDR3 is TGTGCCAGCAGCCGGGGACAGGGGGCAAATTCCTACGAGCAGTACTTC. It specifies CASSRGQGANSYEQYF. Variable domain in full (rest from reference TRBV5-4 and TRBJ2-7): ETGVTQSPTHLIKTRGQQVTLRCSSQSGHNTVSWYQQALGQGPQFIFQYYREEENGRGNFPPRFSGLQFPNYSSELNVNALELDDSALYLCASSRGQGANSYEQYFGPGTRLTVT.

The chain uses TRBV4-1 and TRBJ2-4; D tentatively fits TRBD1 or TRBD2 (5 bases each). Deletions cut 5 bases from V and 7 bases from J, with 12 bases between. CDR3 length equals 13 residues. Germline CDR1 reads MGHRA; CDR2 reads YSYEKL. This chain's CDR3 is CASSKVEGNIQYF. CDR3 DNA: TGCGCCAGCAGCAAGGTCGAGGGGAACATTCAGTACTTC.

This sequence joins TRBV4-1 and TRBJ2-1; no reliable D call. This CDR3 is 14 amino acids long. Trimming took off 1 base at V and 9 bases at J, with 13 bases between the two ends. Germline V gene lookup returns CDR1 MGHRA and CDR2 YSYEKL. CDR3 amino acids: CASSQGASFSEQFF. The CDR3 region has the DNA TGCGCCAGCAGCCAAGGTGCCTCCTTCAGTGAGCAGTTCTTC.

The chain has TRBV28 and TRBJ1-1, with a possible D match to TRBD1 (5 bases). V dropped 3 bases and J dropped 1 base, with 15 bases sitting between them. Looked up from germline, CDR1 is MDHEN and CDR2 is SYDVKM. The CDR3 extends over 16 amino acids. CDR3 protein: CASSLGRGDGNTEAFF. CDR3 bases: TGTGCCAGCAGTTTGGGGCGCGGGGACGGGAACACTGAAGCTTTCTTT. The full variable domain, rest sourced from reference TRBV28 and TRBJ1-1, is DVKVTQSSRYLVKRTGEKVFLECVQDMDHENMFWYRQDPGLGLRLIYFSYDVKMKEKGDIPEGYSVSREKKERFSLILESASTNQTSMYLCASSLGRGDGNTEAFFGQGTRLTVV.

This clone appeared a single time. The rearrangement joins TRBV28 to TRBJ2-7; perhaps TRBD2 as D (5 bases). The CDR3 loop spans 14 amino acids. Germline-derived CDR1 and CDR2 are MDHEN and SYDVKM. With 5 bases removed from V and 7 bases from J, the gap between germline ends came to 18 bases. Written as DNA, the CDR3 is TGTGCCAGCAGTACAGACACCGGGAATTCGGAGCAGTACTTC. Its translation: CASSTDTGNSEQYF.